This entry features one TCR beta chain sequence. Its antigen is undetermined. The data derive from a study of shared clonotypes between healthy human individuals. As for the study in general: Per donor, CD8 memory used one plate, CD8 naive used two, CD4 memory used three and CD4 naive used three.

Points from the study as a whole: Non-shared clonotypes displayed generation probabilities falling below those of clonotypes present in all four donors. In having few donors, the study represented limited genetic and exposure-history diversity.

The authors divided CD4+ cells into CD45RA+ naive and CD45RA-negative memory subsets. TCRdb keeps only in-frame clones here, not all; method: immunoSEQ multiplex PCR. The sample holds under 650,000 clones, roughly 95% seen once. The receptor's source is a woman aged 25 to 45 in good health. The source material was naive CD4+ T cells sorted from blood. Stated subset: CD45RA+ positively selected.

CDR3 nucleotides: TGTGCCAGCAGCTTAGGTAGAACAGGAACAGATACGCAGTATTTT. Amino acids: CASSLGRTGTDTQYF. The genes are TRBV7-9 and TRBJ2-3; D is possibly TRBD1 (5 bases). This CDR3 has 15 amino acids. Germline CDR1 reads SEHNR; CDR2 reads FQNEAQ (reference sequence). V lost 1 base, J lost 3 bases, and 11 bases lay in between.